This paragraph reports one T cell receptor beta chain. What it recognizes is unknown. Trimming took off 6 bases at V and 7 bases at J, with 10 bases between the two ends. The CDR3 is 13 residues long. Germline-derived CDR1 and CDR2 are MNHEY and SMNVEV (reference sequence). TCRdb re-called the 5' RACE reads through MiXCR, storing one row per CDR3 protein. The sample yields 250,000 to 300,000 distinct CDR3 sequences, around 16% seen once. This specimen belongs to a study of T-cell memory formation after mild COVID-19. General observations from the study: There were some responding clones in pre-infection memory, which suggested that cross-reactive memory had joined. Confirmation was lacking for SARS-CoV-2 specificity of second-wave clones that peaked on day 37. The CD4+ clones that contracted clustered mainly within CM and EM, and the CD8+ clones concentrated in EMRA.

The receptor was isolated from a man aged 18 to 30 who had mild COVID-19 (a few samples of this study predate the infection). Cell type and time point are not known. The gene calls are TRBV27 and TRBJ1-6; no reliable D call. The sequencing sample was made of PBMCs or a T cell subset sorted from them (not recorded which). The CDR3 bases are TGTGCCAGCAGGTGGGAGGCGAATTCACCCCTCCACTTT. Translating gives CASRWEANSPLHF.